This T cell receptor (beta chain) appears in the sequencing data of a study of cytomegalovirus exposure and HLA in healthy donors. Separation from the 666-subject first cohort characterized the roughly 120-subject validation cohort, to which the donors belonged. Trimming pared 4 bases from V and 5 bases from J, leaving 12 bases between. Germline V CDR1 and CDR2: WSHSY, SAAADI. This CDR3 comprises 14 residues. The method was immunoSEQ multiplex PCR; TCRdb's version includes in-frame clones alone and lacks a portion of them. Of approximately 220,000 clones in the sample, around nine tenths are singletons; the top ten hold about 2.5%.

The sequenced material came from PBMCs. The receptor was derived from a man younger than 35 in good health and CMV-seronegative. The V and J genes are TRBV10-2 and TRBJ1-5, with D possibly being TRBD1 (5 bases). CDR3 coding DNA: TGCGCCAGCAGTGGTCAGGGATGGTATCAGCCCCAGCATTTT. Translated, it gives CASSGQGWYQPQHF.